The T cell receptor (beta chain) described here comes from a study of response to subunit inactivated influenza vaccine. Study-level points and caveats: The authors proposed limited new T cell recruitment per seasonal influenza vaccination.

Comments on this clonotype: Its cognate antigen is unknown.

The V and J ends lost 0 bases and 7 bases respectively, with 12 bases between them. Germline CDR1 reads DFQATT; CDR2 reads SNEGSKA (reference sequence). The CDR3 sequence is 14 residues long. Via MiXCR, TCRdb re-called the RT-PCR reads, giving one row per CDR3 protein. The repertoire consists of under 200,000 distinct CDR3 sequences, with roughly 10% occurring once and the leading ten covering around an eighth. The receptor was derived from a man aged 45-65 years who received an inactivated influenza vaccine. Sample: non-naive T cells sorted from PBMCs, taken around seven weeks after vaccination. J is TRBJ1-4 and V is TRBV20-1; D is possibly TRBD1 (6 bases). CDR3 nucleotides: TGCAGTGCTAGAGACAGGGGTTTAGGTGAAAAACTGTTTTTT. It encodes CSARDRGLGEKLFF.